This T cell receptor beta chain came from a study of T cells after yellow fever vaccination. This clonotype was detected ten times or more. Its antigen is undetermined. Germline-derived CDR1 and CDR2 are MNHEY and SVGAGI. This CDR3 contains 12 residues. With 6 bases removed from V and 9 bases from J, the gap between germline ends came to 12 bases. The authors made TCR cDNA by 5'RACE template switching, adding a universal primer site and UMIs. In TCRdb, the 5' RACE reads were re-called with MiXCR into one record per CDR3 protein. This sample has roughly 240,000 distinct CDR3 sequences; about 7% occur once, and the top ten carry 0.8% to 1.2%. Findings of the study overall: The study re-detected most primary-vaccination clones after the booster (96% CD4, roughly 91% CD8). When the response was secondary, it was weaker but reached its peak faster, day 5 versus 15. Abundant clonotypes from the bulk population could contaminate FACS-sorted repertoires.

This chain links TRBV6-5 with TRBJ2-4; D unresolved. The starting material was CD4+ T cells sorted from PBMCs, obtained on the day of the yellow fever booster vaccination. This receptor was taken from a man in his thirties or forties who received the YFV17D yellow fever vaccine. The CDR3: CASSRTDGIQYF. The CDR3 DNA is TGTGCCAGCAGCCGCACAGATGGCATTCAGTACTTC.